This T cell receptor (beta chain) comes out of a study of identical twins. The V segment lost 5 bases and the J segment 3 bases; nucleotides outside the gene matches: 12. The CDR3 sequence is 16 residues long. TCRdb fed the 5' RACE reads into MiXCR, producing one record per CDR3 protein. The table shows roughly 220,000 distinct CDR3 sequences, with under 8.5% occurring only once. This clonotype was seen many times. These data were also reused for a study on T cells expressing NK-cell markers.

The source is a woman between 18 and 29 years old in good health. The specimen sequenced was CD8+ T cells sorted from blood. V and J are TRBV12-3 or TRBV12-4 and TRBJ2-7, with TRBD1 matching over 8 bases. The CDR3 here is CASSRTGSGNYYEQYF. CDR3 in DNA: TGTGCCAGCAGTCGGACAGGGAGTGGGAACTACTACGAGCAGTACTTC.